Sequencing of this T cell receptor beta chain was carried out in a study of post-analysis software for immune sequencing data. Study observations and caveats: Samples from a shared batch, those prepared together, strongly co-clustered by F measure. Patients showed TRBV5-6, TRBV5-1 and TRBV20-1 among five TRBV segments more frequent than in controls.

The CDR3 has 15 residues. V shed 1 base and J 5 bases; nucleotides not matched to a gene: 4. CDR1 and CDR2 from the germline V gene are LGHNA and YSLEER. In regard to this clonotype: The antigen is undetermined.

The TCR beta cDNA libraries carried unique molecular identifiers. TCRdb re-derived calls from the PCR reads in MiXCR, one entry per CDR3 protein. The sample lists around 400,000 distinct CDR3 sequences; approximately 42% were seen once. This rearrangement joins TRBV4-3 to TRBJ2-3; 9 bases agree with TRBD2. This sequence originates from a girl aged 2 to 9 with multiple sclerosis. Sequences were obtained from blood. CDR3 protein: CASSQGREGVDTQYF. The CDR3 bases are TGCGCCAGCAGCCAAGGGCGGGAGGGGGTAGATACGCAGTATTTT.